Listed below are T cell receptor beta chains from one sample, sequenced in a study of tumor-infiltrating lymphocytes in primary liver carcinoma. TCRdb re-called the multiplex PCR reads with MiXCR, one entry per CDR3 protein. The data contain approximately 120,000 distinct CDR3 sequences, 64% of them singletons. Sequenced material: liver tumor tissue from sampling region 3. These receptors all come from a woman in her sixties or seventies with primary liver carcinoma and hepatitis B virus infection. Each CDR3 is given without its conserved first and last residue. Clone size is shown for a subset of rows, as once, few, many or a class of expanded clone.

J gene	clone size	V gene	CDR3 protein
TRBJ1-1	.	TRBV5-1	ANSLPSSLNTEAF
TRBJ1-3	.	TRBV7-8	ASSLGGAGNTIY
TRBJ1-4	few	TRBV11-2	VSSLVVGTRTNEKLL
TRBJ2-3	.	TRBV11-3	ASSYRGGSTDTQY
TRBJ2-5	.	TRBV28	ASSRTWLETQY
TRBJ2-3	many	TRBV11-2	ASSLRLGAGYTDTQY
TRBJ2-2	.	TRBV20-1	SARDVGLGTGELF
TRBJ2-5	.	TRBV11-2	FSRVGPRGEAQY
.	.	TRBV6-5	ASSQRQGSRQPQY
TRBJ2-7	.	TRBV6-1	ASSEHGVGGQY
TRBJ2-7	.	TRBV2	ASKGTESYEQY
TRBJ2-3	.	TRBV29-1	SIEGGSTDTEY
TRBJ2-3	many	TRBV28	ASSRNTRPDTQY
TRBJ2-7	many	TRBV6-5	ASGSSGRSGEQY
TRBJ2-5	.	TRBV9	ASSASPGLGETQY
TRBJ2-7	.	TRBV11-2	ASILWGTSYEQY
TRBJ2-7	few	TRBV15	ATSPSPSSSYEQY
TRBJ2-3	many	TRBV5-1	ASSLESDTQY
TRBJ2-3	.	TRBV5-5	ASSFLSGYTDTQY
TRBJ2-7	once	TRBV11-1	TSSPTGRGAYEQY
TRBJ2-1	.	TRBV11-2	ASSLDPRGGEHF
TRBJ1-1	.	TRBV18	ASSRQGQGTAEAF
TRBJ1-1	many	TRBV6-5	ASSYRGVNTEAF
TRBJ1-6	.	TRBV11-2	ASNHLAGGNSPLH
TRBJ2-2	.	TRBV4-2	ASSQGASTSTGELF
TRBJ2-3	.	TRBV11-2	ASSMGGIITDTQY
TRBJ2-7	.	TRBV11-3	AGSPTSGTKREAYEHY
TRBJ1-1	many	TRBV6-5	ASRSPGTEAF
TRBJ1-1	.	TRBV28	ASSFGVGVYAAF
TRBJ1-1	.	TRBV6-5	ASSPSWRGGGTVAF
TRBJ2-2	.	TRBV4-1	ASSLGLAGAPGELF
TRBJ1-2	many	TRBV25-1	ASSTSGDGRRVSYT
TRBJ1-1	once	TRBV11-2	ASSPHQHGHLRFRGREAF
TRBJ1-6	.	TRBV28	ASSLFRNSPLR
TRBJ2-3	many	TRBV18	ASEQVREDTQY
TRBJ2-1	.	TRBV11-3	ASSLSQGGRANYNEQF
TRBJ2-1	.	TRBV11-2	ASSLDYIGELF
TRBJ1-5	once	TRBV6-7	ASSCDSRNNQPQH
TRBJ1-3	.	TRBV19	ASGDSYSGNTIY
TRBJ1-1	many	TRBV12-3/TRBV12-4	ASSFTAGNTEAF
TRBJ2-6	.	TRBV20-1	SARDQGTGGSGANVLT
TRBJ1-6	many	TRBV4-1	ASSHPDWGASSYNSPLH
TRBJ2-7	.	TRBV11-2	ASSAISRLAGGQKPYWQY
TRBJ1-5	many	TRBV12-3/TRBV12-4	ASSRGSHQPQH
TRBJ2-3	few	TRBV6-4	ASSDSLSGLASVDTQY
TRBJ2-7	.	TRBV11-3	TSSSPGLAEGRCEQY
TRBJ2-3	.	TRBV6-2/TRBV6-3	ARSFLAGGGTDTQY
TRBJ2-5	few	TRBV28	ASRDLKRGLQETQY
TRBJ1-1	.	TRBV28	ASSRTWTVNTEAF